The 2 T cell receptor beta chains below come from one sample, sequenced in a study of T-cell reconstitution after alpha-beta-depleted transplantation in children. Unique molecular identifiers were used in preparing the TCRbeta library. TCRdb recomputed calls from the PCR reads with MiXCR, one row per CDR3 protein. The sample has about 460,000 distinct CDR3 sequences; about an eighth are singletons. The source material was PBMCs from the stem cell graft donor, sampled from the stem cell graft. These receptors originate from a human donor who donated a stem cell graft to a child with combined immunodeficiency.

This chain uses TRBV7-2 with TRBJ2-5, with 8 nucleotides matching TRBD1. In germline, CDR1 is SGHTA, CDR2 FQGNSA. The J segment lost 6 bases and the V segment lost 0 bases, leaving 3 bases of the junction unmatched. This CDR3 spans 14 amino acids. The CDR3 DNA is TGTGCCAGCAGCTTAGCCACAGGGGGGAAGACCCAGTACTTC. Translated: CASSLATGGKTQYF.

This clonotype was picked up a small number of times. At one end, the junction sequence differs from germline, possibly due to a read error. The chain joins TRBV7-7 to TRBJ2-3; 10 bases fit TRBD1. Germline V gene sequence: CDR1 SSHAT, CDR2 FNYEAQ (reference sequence). The CDR3 loop spans 15 amino acids. CDR3 sequence: CASSQTGGATDTQYF. The CDR3 DNA follows: TGTGCTAGCAGCCAGACAGGGGGCGCGACAGATACGCAGTATTTT.